These 26 T cell receptor beta chains originate from one sample sequenced in a study of blood T cell repertoires in COVID-19. The assay was immunoSEQ multiplex PCR, and TCRdb's table has in-frame clones only and misses some. This table holds some 300,000 clones, approximately 90% found once. Sequenced: peripheral blood. These receptor sequences come from a woman aged 50 to 65 with COVID-19, enrolled during active disease.

V and J are TRBV7-6 and TRBJ2-3, with 9 bases aligning to TRBD2. The CDR3 has 16 amino acids. With 1 base clipped from V and 5 bases from J, the junction kept 7 bases outside the gene matches. Germline CDR1 is SGHVS and CDR2 is FNYEAQ. The CDR3, as DNA: TGTGCCAGCAGCTTAGTCCTTGCGGGAGGGGGAGATACGCAGTATTTT. This translates into CASSLVLAGGGDTQYF.

This chain uses TRBV7-6 with TRBJ2-3, with TRBD2 matching over 7 bases. The J segment lost 4 bases and the V segment lost 2 bases, leaving 6 bases of the junction unmatched. The CDR3 is 15 amino acids. Germline CDR1 reads SGHVS; CDR2 reads FNYEAQ. CDR3 loop: CASSLNGGSADTQYF. CDR3 bases: TGTGCCAGCAGCTTAAATGGCGGGAGCGCAGATACGCAGTATTTT.

This rearrangement joins TRBV7-9 to TRBJ2-1, with 8 bases identical to TRBD2. Trimming took 5 bases from V and 10 from J; bases not matched to a gene: 10. Germline V gene sequence: CDR1 SEHNR, CDR2 FQNEAQ (reference sequence). This CDR3 is 14 amino acids long. CDR3 protein: CASSPRSGGREQFF. DNA for the CDR3: TGTGCCAGCAGCCCAAGAAGCGGGGGCCGCGAGCAGTTCTTC.

This sequence joins TRBV9 and TRBJ1-4, with 9 bases lining up with TRBD1. J was trimmed by 8 bases and V by 6 bases; bases with no gene match: 8. The CDR3 sequence is 14 residues long. Looked up from germline, CDR1 is SGDLS and CDR2 is YYNGEE. CDR3 nucleotide sequence: TGTGCCAGCAAAAAGGGACAGGGAGGGGAAAAACTGTTTTTT. Protein sequence: CASKKGQGGEKLFF.

J is TRBJ1-2 and V is TRBV30, with a possible D match to TRBD1 (5 bases). The CDR3 runs to 11 residues. Deletions cut 4 bases from V and 4 bases from J, with 7 bases between. Germline lookup yields CDR1 GTSNPN and CDR2 SVGIG (reference sequence). The CDR3 here is CAWNRIYGYTF. CDR3 DNA: TGTGCCTGGAACAGGATCTATGGCTACACCTTC.

The J gene is TRBJ1-1, the V gene TRBV6-1; D is perhaps TRBD1 (6 bases). The V gene's germline CDR1 is MNHNS and CDR2 SASEGT. Trimming removed 2 bases at V and 5 bases at J, with 12 bases between. CDR3 length equals 14 residues. The CDR3 spells CASSEWGGRTEAFF. CDR3 coding DNA: TGTGCCAGCAGTGAATGGGGGGGGCGAACTGAAGCTTTCTTT.

The chain carries TRBV27 and TRBJ1-4; 7 bases map to TRBD1. Germline V gene data show CDR1 as MNHEY and CDR2 as SMNVEV (reference sequence). The CDR3 consists of 14 residues. V trimming: 4 bases; J trimming: 8 bases; junction bases outside the gene matches: 7. As DNA, the CDR3 is TGTGCCAGCAGTTCGGGCCAGACAGGGGAAAAACTGTTTTTT. Protein product: CASSSGQTGEKLFF. The full variable domain, completed using reference TRBV27 and TRBJ1-4, is EAQVTQNPRYLITVTGKKLTVTCSQNMNHEYMSWYRQDPGLGLRQIYYSMNVEVTDKGDVPEGYKVSRKEKRNFPLILESPSPNQTSLYFCASSSGQTGEKLFFGSGTQLSVL.

The gene calls are TRBV7-2 and TRBJ2-2; 8 bases match TRBD1. This CDR3 region has 16 residues. Trimming removed 5 bases from V and 6 bases from J; junction bases left unmatched: 11. CDR1 and CDR2 (germline): SGHTA, FQGNSA. The CDR3 reads CASSPQPGTGAGELFF. The DNA of the CDR3 is TGTGCCAGCAGCCCTCAACCCGGGACAGGAGCCGGGGAGCTGTTTTTT.

V gene TRBV2 combines with J gene TRBJ1-1, with D possibly TRBD1 on 5 matching bases. The germline V gene encodes CDR1 SNHLY and CDR2 FYNNEI. With 5 bases removed from V and 7 bases from J, the gap between germline ends came to 23 bases. This CDR3 contains 16 residues. The CDR3 DNA reads TGTGCCAGCAGTCTAGACCGCTACGCGGGGCCAAATGAAGCTTTCTTT. Residues: CASSLDRYAGPNEAFF.

The chain carries TRBV18 and TRBJ2-7, with a possible D match to TRBD2 (6 bases). There are 15 residues in the CDR3. V gave up 2 bases and J gave up 5 bases, with 16 bases separating them. Looked up from germline, CDR1 is KGHSH and CDR2 is LQKENI. The chain's CDR3 is CASSPGMGGDDEQYF. CDR3 in DNA: TGTGCCAGCTCACCAGGGATGGGGGGAGACGACGAGCAGTACTTC.

This chain links TRBV4-1 with TRBJ2-7; 10 bases fit TRBD2. CDR3 size: 15 residues. The J segment lost 2 bases and the V segment lost 4 bases, leaving 5 bases of the junction unmatched. Looked up from germline, CDR1 is MGHRA and CDR2 is YSYEKL. The CDR3 DNA sequence: TGCGCCAGCAGCCTGGGACTAGCGCAAACCTACGAGCAGTACTTC. Amino acid sequence: CASSLGLAQTYEQYF.

This rearrangement joins TRBV4-1 to TRBJ1-4; 9 bases agree with TRBD1. Germline V gene data show CDR1 as MGHRA and CDR2 as YSYEKL. CDR3 length equals 15 residues. V was pared by 1 base and J by 7 bases, with 4 bases of the junction left unmatched. CDR3 sequence: CASSQAGQGSEKLFF. The CDR3 DNA reads as TGCGCCAGCAGCCAAGCCGGACAGGGGAGTGAAAAACTGTTTTTT.

The CDR3: CASSLVMTAGISQETQYF. The CDR3 region has the DNA TGTGCCAGCAGCCTTGTGATGACGGCCGGGATCTCTCAAGAGACCCAGTACTTC. V usage is TRBV5-8 and J usage is TRBJ2-5; D is possibly TRBD2 (5 bases). V lost 4 bases to trimming and J lost 2 bases, with 24 bases between them. The CDR3 sequence is 18 residues long. Germline values: CDR1 SGHTS, CDR2 YDEGEE.

V usage is TRBV27 and J usage is TRBJ2-7, with unresolved D. Germline lookup yields CDR1 MNHEY and CDR2 SMNVEV (reference sequence). This CDR3 contains 15 residues. Trimming took off 2 bases at V and 2 bases at J, with 13 bases between the two ends. As DNA, the CDR3 is TGTGCCAGCAGTTTACCCGGTGCGGCCACCTACGAGCAGTACTTC. Translating it yields CASSLPGAATYEQYF.

The V and J genes are TRBV29-1 and TRBJ2-7; TRBD2 matches 7 bases. With 3 bases clipped from V and 5 bases from J, the junction kept 7 bases outside the gene matches. The CDR3 consists of 13 residues. Germline CDR1 reads SQVTM; CDR2 reads ANQGSEA. The CDR3 DNA is TGCAGCGTTGAGTTTTCTAGCGGAAACGAGCAGTACTTC. Translation: CSVEFSSGNEQYF.

The genes are TRBV7-8 and TRBJ1-2, with no clear D. The germline CDR1 and CDR2 sequences are SGHVS and FQNEAQ. Trimming stripped 6 bases from V and 1 base from J, with 12 bases between. The CDR3 has 14 amino acids. CDR3: CASSPGLNNYGYTF. The CDR3 DNA is TGTGCCAGCAGTCCCGGACTGAATAACTATGGCTACACCTTC.

The chain combines TRBV19 with TRBJ2-7; 7 nucleotides align to TRBD1. This CDR3 region has 15 residues. V dropped 4 bases and J dropped 2; count of bases not matched to a gene: 8. Germline CDR1 and CDR2: LNHDA and SQIVND (reference sequence). In nucleotides, the CDR3 is TGTGCCAGTAGTACCCCGGGACAGATTCCCTACGAGCAGTACTTC. Translated: CASSTPGQIPYEQYF. The variable domain in full, with the rest retrieved from reference TRBV19 and TRBJ2-7, is DGGITQSPKYLFRKEGQNVTLSCEQNLNHDAMYWYRQDPGQGLRLIYYSQIVNDFQKGDIAEGYSVSREKKESFPLTVTSAQKNPTAFYLCASSTPGQIPYEQYFGPGTRLTVT.

The gene calls are TRBV6-5 and TRBJ2-7; D may be TRBD1 (5 bases). Per germline, CDR1 MNHEY and CDR2 SVGAGI. This CDR3 spans 14 amino acids. V shed 4 bases and J shed 5 bases, with 15 bases lying between them. DNA of the CDR3: TGTGCCAGCAGTTCTCGGTCAGGGTCCCACGAGCAGTACTTC. Translation gives CASSSRSGSHEQYF.

This clone was detected only once. This rearrangement joins TRBV24-1 to TRBJ2-1; the match to TRBD1 covers 9 bases. The germline V gene encodes CDR1 KGHDR and CDR2 SFDVKD. The CDR3 runs to 17 residues. Unmatched junction bases numbered 8, after V lost 5 bases and J lost 1 base. The CDR3 DNA follows: TGTGCCACCAGTGTCACCCCCGGGACAGGGTCCTACAATGAGCAGTTCTTC. Its translation is CATSVTPGTGSYNEQFF.

This chain links TRBV27 with TRBJ2-7; D is possibly TRBD2 (5 bases). Germline loops: CDR1 MNHEY, CDR2 SMNVEV (reference sequence). The ends were cut back, 6 bases at V and 6 bases at J, with 18 bases in the middle. The CDR3 loop spans 14 amino acids. The CDR3 protein is CASRLGWETGEQYF. DNA for the CDR3: TGTGCCAGCAGGCTGGGATGGGAGACGGGCGAGCAGTACTTC.

The rearrangement joins TRBV9 to TRBJ2-1; 8 bases are a match to TRBD2. This CDR3 is 13 amino acids long. Looked up from germline, CDR1 is SGDLS and CDR2 is YYNGEE. Losses at the gene ends were 4 bases for V and 16 bases for J; bases not matched to a gene: 13. CDR3 amino acids: CASSPGVAGYEFF. In nucleotides, the CDR3 is TGTGCCAGCAGCCCCGGGGTAGCGGGATACGAATTCTTC.

This clone came up once. V and J are TRBV30 and TRBJ2-5; maybe TRBD2 (6 bases). The CDR3 contains 15 residues. Deletions cut 3 bases from V and 4 bases from J, with 18 bases between. Germline V lookup: CDR1 GTSNPN, CDR2 SVGIG (reference sequence). CDR3: CAWRIGGTPRETQYF. Here the CDR3 DNA reads TGTGCCTGGAGAATTGGAGGGACCCCTCGAGAGACCCAGTACTTC.

J is TRBJ2-7 and V is TRBV5-1, with a weak D call TRBD2 (7 bases). Germline V gives CDR1 SGHRS, CDR2 YFSETQ. V dropped 4 bases and J dropped 4 bases, with 15 bases sitting between them. The CDR3 is 14 residues long. This chain's CDR3 is CASSPEGGRYEQYF. In DNA form, the CDR3 reads TGCGCCAGCAGCCCGGAGGGGGGGCGATACGAGCAGTACTTC.

This chain joins TRBV11-2 and TRBJ2-1; weak D call: TRBD2 (5 bases). The germline V gene has CDR1 SGHAT and CDR2 FQNNGV. The length of the CDR3 is 16 residues. V was pared by 2 bases and J by 7 bases, with 18 bases between. The CDR3, as DNA: TGTGCCAGCAGCTTAATGAGAGGACGGGGAAGAAATGAGCAGTTCTTC. Translating it yields CASSLMRGRGRNEQFF.

The chain couples TRBV2 to TRBJ2-5; no firm D call. CDR1 SNHLY and CDR2 FYNNEI come from the germline V gene. The CDR3 has 15 amino acids. The ends were cut back, 3 bases at V and 4 bases at J, with 15 bases in the middle. The CDR3 reads CASSDSLGVGETQYF. Here the CDR3 DNA reads TGTGCCAGCAGTGATAGCTTAGGAGTGGGAGAGACCCAGTACTTC.

CDR3 in amino acids: CAWSVGKGVLRSNQPQHF. CDR3 sequence (DNA): TGTGCCTGGAGTGTTGGTAAAGGGGTACTGAGGAGCAATCAGCCCCAGCATTTT. V usage is TRBV30 and J usage is TRBJ1-5; TRBD1 is a possible D gene (5 bases). The CDR3 length is 18 residues. V was trimmed by 0 bases and J by 1 base, leaving 19 bases between them. From germline, CDR1 is GTSNPN and CDR2 SVGIG (reference sequence).